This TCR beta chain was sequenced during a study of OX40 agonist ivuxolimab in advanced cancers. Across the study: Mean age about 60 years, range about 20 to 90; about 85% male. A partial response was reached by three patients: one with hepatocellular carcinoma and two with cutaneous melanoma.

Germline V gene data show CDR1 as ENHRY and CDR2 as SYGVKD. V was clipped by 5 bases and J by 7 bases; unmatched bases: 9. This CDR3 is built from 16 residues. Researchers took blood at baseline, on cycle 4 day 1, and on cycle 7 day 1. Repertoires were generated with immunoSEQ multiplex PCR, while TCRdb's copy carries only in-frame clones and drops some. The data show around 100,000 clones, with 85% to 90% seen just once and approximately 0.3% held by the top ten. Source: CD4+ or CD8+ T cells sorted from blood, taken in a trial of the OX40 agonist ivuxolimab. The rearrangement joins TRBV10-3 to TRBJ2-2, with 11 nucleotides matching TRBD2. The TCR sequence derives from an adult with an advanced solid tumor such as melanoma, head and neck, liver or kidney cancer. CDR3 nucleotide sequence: TGTGCCATCAGTTCAAAACTAGCGGGAGAAATCGGGGAGCTGTTTTTT. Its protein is CAISSKLAGEIGELFF.